The 8 T cell receptor beta chains in this list originate from one sample, sequenced in a study of post-analysis software for immune sequencing data. General study points: A few TRBV segments (TRBV5-6, TRBV5-1 and TRBV20-1 among them) occurred more frequently in patients than in controls.

No antigens are known for them. Prepared libraries of TCR beta cDNA carried unique molecular identifiers. Via MiXCR, TCRdb re-called the PCR reads, giving one row per CDR3 protein. The sample comprises 820,000 or so distinct CDR3 sequences, around 50% of which are singletons, and 4.6% rests with the top ten. The sample consisted of blood. These receptors were taken from a girl aged 5-17 years with multiple sclerosis.

This clonotype was picked up one time. The V and J genes are TRBV7-9 and TRBJ2-7; D unresolved. The germline V gene has CDR1 SEHNR and CDR2 FQNEAQ (reference sequence). Trimming took 9 bases from V and 3 from J, leaving 15 bases between them. The CDR3 runs to 13 residues. CDR3 sequence: CASTPVGSYEQYF. CDR3 in DNA: TGTGCCAGTACCCCGGTGGGAAGCTACGAGCAGTACTTC.

The chain couples TRBV10-3 to TRBJ2-7; TRBD1 is a possible D gene (5 bases). This CDR3 region has 14 residues. Germline V gene data show CDR1 as ENHRY and CDR2 as SYGVKD. With 2 bases removed from V and 0 bases from J, the gap between germline ends came to 8 bases. The CDR3 reads CAISEGQGSYEQYF. The CDR3 bases are TGTGCCATCAGTGAGGGGCAGGGCTCCTACGAGCAGTACTTC.

This clonotype was recorded once. A read error is possible here, since a much larger clone lies one base away. The chain recombines TRBV6-2 or TRBV6-3 with TRBJ1-2; D unclear. The CDR3 spans 11 residues. The germline gives CDR1 MNHEY, CDR2 SVGEGT. In DNA, the CDR3 is TGTGCCAACAGTTACAGCTATGGCTACACCTTC. This sequence encodes CANSYSYGYTF.

The rearrangement uses TRBV20-1 and TRBJ2-1; TRBD2 agrees at 15 bases. This CDR3 spans 19 amino acids. Germline V CDR1 and CDR2: DFQATT, SNEGSKA (reference sequence). With 6 bases clipped from V and 0 bases from J, the junction kept 12 bases outside the gene matches. The CDR3 DNA is TGCAGTGCACCCGGGACTAGCGGGGGGCCAAGTAGCTCCTACAATGAGCAGTTCTTC. Amino acid sequence: CSAPGTSGGPSSSYNEQFF.

This rearrangement joins TRBV4-1 to TRBJ2-1, with TRBD1 matching 10 bases. From germline, CDR1 is MGHRA and CDR2 YSYEKL. The CDR3 sequence is 14 residues long. Trimming took 8 bases from V and 5 from J; bases not matched to a gene: 6. CDR3 residues: CASLSGQGNNEQFF. CDR3 in DNA: TGCGCCAGCTTATCGGGACAGGGGAACAATGAGCAGTTCTTC.

This clonotype has a handful of counts. V and J are TRBV10-3 and TRBJ2-6; no clear D gene. Germline-derived CDR1 and CDR2 are ENHRY and SYGVKD. Deletions cut 6 bases from V and 0 bases from J, with 9 bases between. The length of the CDR3 is 15 residues. CDR3 in DNA: TGTGCCATCAGAGACGTCCGCTCTGGGGCCAACGTCCTGACTTTC. This gives the protein CAIRDVRSGANVLTF.

The rearrangement links TRBV20-1 to TRBJ2-3; the D is unclear. The ends were cut back, 4 bases at V and 3 bases at J, with 17 bases in the middle. Looked up from germline, CDR1 is DFQATT and CDR2 is SNEGSKA (reference sequence). This CDR3 region has 15 residues. The CDR3 region is CSAIAPPDSTDTQYF. The CDR3 DNA is TGCAGTGCTATAGCCCCCCCAGACTCTACAGATACGCAGTATTTT.

The chain joins TRBV20-1 to TRBJ2-3, with 9 bases fitting TRBD2. The junction had 8 bases not matched to a gene; V was cut back by 6 bases and J by 4 bases. CDR3 size: 14 residues. CDR1 and CDR2 from the germline V gene are DFQATT and SNEGSKA (reference sequence). The CDR3 here is CSAGGGAVPDTQYF. CDR3 nucleotides: TGCAGTGCCGGCGGGGGGGCGGTCCCAGATACGCAGTATTTT.